This is a list of T cell receptor beta chains from one sample in a study of blood T cell repertoires in COVID-19. Some clones are missing from TCRdb's copy, which holds only in-frame ones; the method was immunoSEQ multiplex PCR. The sample lists about 13,000 clones; roughly 90% were seen once. The sequencing input was peripheral blood. These receptors originate from a human donor with active COVID-19. The donor label of this sample is uncertain. The conserved cysteine and the conserved F or W are not part of the CDR3 here. The order of the fields is CDR3 length, V gene, clone size, J gene, CDR3 protein. The size entry is marked missing in some rows and otherwise reads once, few, many or a size class.

11	TRBV28	NA	TRBJ1-6	ASRLEASSPLH
12	TRBV6-5	few	TRBJ1-1	ASRIGQGNTEAF
11	TRBV4-2	medium-sized	TRBJ1-1	ASSSSENTEAF
14	TRBV13	NA	TRBJ2-3	ASSLVGGSLTDTQY
13	TRBV6-5	NA	TRBJ1-2	ASSYSTGGRLGYT
11	TRBV29-1	NA	TRBJ2-3	SVEVTSTDTQY
13	TRBV4-3	NA	TRBJ1-1	ASSQDRVGDTEAF
11	TRBV29-1	NA	TRBJ2-3	STGQTSTDTQY
14	TRBV6-2/TRBV6-3	once	TRBJ2-1	ASSYSMGGGMDEQF
12	TRBV4-2	NA	TRBJ2-1	ASSWTSGGNEQF
11	TRBV2	NA	TRBJ2-7	ASSVAGTYEQY
14	TRBV14	NA	TRBJ2-1	ASSPQTGLERGEQF
14	TRBV6-5	NA	TRBJ2-7	ASSYASTGWSYEQY
11	TRBV6-5	NA	TRBJ2-7	ASSGQYSYEQY
14	TRBV3-1/TRBV3-2	once	TRBJ2-2	ASSQVEVTNTGELF
13	TRBV3-1/TRBV3-2	NA	TRBJ1-4	ASSQVAGITEKLF
11	TRBV27	once	TRBJ1-3	ASSLRSGNTIY
11	TRBV12-3/TRBV12-4	NA	TRBJ2-5	ASTLSPSETQY
13	TRBV4-1	once	TRBJ1-5	ASSQDSGGDQPQH
13	TRBV28	NA	TRBJ1-5	ASSFGGTGLRPQH
13	TRBV6-6	NA	TRBJ1-5	ASSYPLLESQPQH
13	TRBV11-2	NA	TRBJ1-6	ASSTTQGAGSPLH
12	TRBV10-2	NA	TRBJ1-4	ASSDGGVVEKLF
11	TRBV12-3/TRBV12-4	NA	TRBJ2-5	ASSPTAGETQY
11	TRBV12-3/TRBV12-4	NA	TRBJ2-4	ASSLEGRNIQY
12	TRBV5-1	NA	TRBJ2-2	ASSLTGGTGELF
11	TRBV6-1	NA	TRBJ1-2	ASSESVFYGYT
13	TRBV5-1	NA	TRBJ2-3	ASSPEGDGTDTQY
11	TRBV9	NA	TRBJ2-1	ASSVLAYNEQF
13	TRBV5-4	NA	TRBJ2-5	ASSAGTSGQETQY
11	TRBV7-2	NA	TRBJ2-3	ASCSAGADTQY
13	TRBV7-2	NA	TRBJ2-3	ASSLGRGHTDTQY
13	TRBV6-5	NA	TRBJ1-2	ASSTPPREYDGYT
13	TRBV5-4	NA	TRBJ1-4	ASSIQGGRNEKLF
15	TRBV11-3	NA	TRBJ2-1	ASSRWRGDSEYNEQF
13	TRBV2	NA	TRBJ2-3	ASRTSGANTDTQY
18	TRBV5-1	NA	TRBJ2-1	ASSKDRTSGGTGAYNEQF
13	TRBV18	NA	TRBJ2-2	ASSPRGVNTGELF
10	TRBV28	NA	TRBJ1-5	ASSLWAQPQH
14	TRBV7-6	NA	TRBJ2-3	ASSPRAGTSTDTQY
14	TRBV7-8	NA	TRBJ1-1	ASSLRSARGTTEAF
15	TRBV4-2	NA	TRBJ2-3	ASSRLAGGSMTDTQY
14	TRBV7-6	NA	TRBJ2-3	ASSPPSGVRQDTQY
11	TRBV6-5	NA	TRBJ1-5	ASSGHKDQPQH
13	TRBV4-3	few	TRBJ1-4	ASSQEGPVNEKLF
13	TRBV6-6	NA	TRBJ1-6	ASGWGPSYNSPLH
12	TRBV28	NA	TRBJ1-2	ASSQGLTNYGYT
14	TRBV18	NA	TRBJ2-1	ASSPPTSGDYNEQF
13	TRBV19	NA	TRBJ2-1	ASSIEGAAYNEQF
13	TRBV5-4	NA	TRBJ2-1	ASSSTSISYNEQF
12	TRBV27	NA	TRBJ2-2	ASSPWRESGELF
11	TRBV5-1	NA	TRBJ1-5	ASSSGQNQPQH
14	TRBV5-1	NA	TRBJ2-6	ASSFGTGSGANVLT
11	TRBV5-6	NA	TRBJ2-3	ASSFYSTDTQY
11	TRBV7-2	NA	TRBJ2-1	ASSLGASNEQF
13	TRBV5-6	NA	TRBJ1-1	ASSLMTGVNTEAF